The rows below give T cell receptor beta chains drawn from one sample of a study of blood T cell repertoires in COVID-19. Measured with immunoSEQ multiplex PCR; TCRdb has only the in-frame clones, and not every one. The sample includes about 290,000 clones, roughly nine tenths seen only once; the top ten take around 10%. The material sequenced was peripheral blood. The source is a woman aged 25 to 39 with COVID-19, enrolled during active disease. Both conserved end residues are part of each CDR3. A D gene is named only where the DNA matches it firmly. Clone size appears in some rows only: once, few, many, or a class for an expanded clone.

J | size | D | V | CDR3 | DNA
TRBJ2-7 | - | - | TRBV5-1 | CASSLNRAYEQYF | TGCGCCAGCAGCTTAAACAGAGCCTACGAGCAGTACTTC
TRBJ1-2 | once | - | TRBV6-5 | CASTTSGGVLDGYTF | TGTGCCAGCACCACCTCCGGCGGGGTGCTCGATGGCTACACCTTC
TRBJ2-5 | - | TRBD1 | TRBV4-1 | CASSPTGQGAGTQYF | TGCGCCAGCAGCCCGACGGGGCAGGGGGCGGGGACCCAGTACTTC
TRBJ1-3 | - | - | TRBV2 | CASSEGTASGNTIYF | TGTGCCAGCAGTGAAGGGACAGCCTCTGGAAACACCATATATTTT
TRBJ2-2 | - | TRBD1 | TRBV4-2 | CASSLAGQETGELFF | TGTGCCAGCAGCCTCGCGGGACAGGAGACCGGGGAGCTGTTTTTT
TRBJ1-4 | - | - | TRBV10-1 | CARSGPANEKLFF | TGCGCCCGAAGCGGGCCCGCTAATGAAAAACTGTTTTTT
TRBJ1-1 | - | - | TRBV5-4 | CASRSRGSDTEAFF | TGTGCCAGCAGGAGTCGGGGATCGGACACTGAAGCTTTCTTT
TRBJ2-5 | once | - | TRBV18 | CASSPTANSETQYF | TGTGCCAGCTCTCCTACAGCTAATTCAGAGACCCAGTACTTC
TRBJ1-2 | - | - | TRBV15 | CATSRDADGYGYTF | TGTGCCACCAGCAGAGACGCTGACGGGTATGGCTACACCTTC
TRBJ1-1 | - | - | TRBV6-5 | CASGGTAGSEAFF | TGTGCCAGCGGAGGAACCGCGGGGAGTGAAGCTTTCTTT
TRBJ1-6 | - | TRBD1 | TRBV2 | CASSRTPPDRGSPLHF | TGTGCCAGCAGTAGGACTCCACCGGACAGGGGTTCACCCCTCCACTTT
TRBJ1-2 | - | TRBD1 | TRBV19 | CASSIGTGEPYGYTF | TGTGCCAGTAGTATCGGGACAGGGGAGCCCTATGGCTACACCTTC
TRBJ1-3 | - | TRBD1 | TRBV11-2 | CASSSPDRGVAGNTIYF | TGTGCCAGCAGCTCACCCGACAGGGGTGTTGCTGGAAACACCATATATTTT
TRBJ1-2 | - | - | TRBV4-1 | CASSTMAAGDGYTF | TGCGCCAGCAGCACAATGGCGGCGGGTGATGGCTACACCTTC
TRBJ2-7 | once | TRBD1 | TRBV6-5 | CASSYSTGAVDEQYF | TGTGCCAGCAGTTACTCAACAGGGGCGGTGGACGAGCAGTACTTC
TRBJ2-1 | - | TRBD2 | TRBV5-6 | CASSLPGLDNEQFF | TGTGCCAGCAGCTTACCGGGACTAGACAATGAGCAGTTCTTC
TRBJ1-1 | - | TRBD1 | TRBV2 | CASSENPGGTEAFF | TGTGCCAGCAGTGAAAATCCAGGGGGCACTGAAGCTTTCTTT
TRBJ1-1 | - | TRBD1 | TRBV12-3/TRBV12-4 | CASSLATGTEAFF | TGTGCCAGCAGTCTGGCGACAGGGACTGAAGCTTTCTTT
TRBJ1-6 | - | TRBD1 | TRBV2 | CASSDGQGASPLHF | TGTGCCAGCAGTGATGGACAGGGGGCTTCACCCCTCCACTTT
TRBJ1-1 | - | - | TRBV7-6 | CASSLAEYTEAFF | TGTGCCAGCAGCTTAGCGGAGTATACTGAAGCTTTCTTT
TRBJ2-1 | - | TRBD1 | TRBV27 | CASSRLGRAGGVHEQFF | TGTGCCAGCAGTCGCCTGGGTAGGGCAGGGGGAGTGCATGAGCAGTTCTTC
TRBJ1-3 | once | TRBD1 | TRBV5-1 | CASSYREKGAHGNTIYF | TGCGCCAGCAGCTACCGTGAAAAGGGGGCGCACGGAAACACCATATATTTT
TRBJ1-1 | - | - | TRBV4-1 | CASSQGMNTEAFF | TGCGCCAGCAGCCAGGGCATGAACACTGAAGCTTTCTTT
TRBJ2-6 | - | - | TRBV15 | CATSRDALYSSGANVLTF | TGTGCCACCAGCAGAGATGCTTTGTATAGCTCTGGGGCCAACGTCCTGACTTTC
TRBJ2-1 | - | TRBD2 | TRBV2 | CASSEYSGTSGDNEQFF | TGTGCCAGCAGTGAATATTCTGGAACTAGCGGGGACAATGAGCAGTTCTTC
TRBJ2-7 | - | TRBD1 | TRBV7-6 | CASSQALGQGAGEQYF | TGTGCCAGCAGCCAAGCCCTGGGGCAGGGGGCAGGGGAGCAGTACTTC
TRBJ2-2 | - | TRBD1 | TRBV4-1 | CASSPTGGSNTGELFF | TGCGCCAGCAGCCCCACAGGGGGCTCGAACACCGGGGAGCTGTTTTTT
TRBJ1-1 | - | - | TRBV6-5 | CASGIRTVGTEAFF | TGTGCCAGCGGGATCCGGACAGTTGGTACTGAAGCTTTCTTT
TRBJ1-4 | - | - | TRBV5-1 | CASSQQAGRDEKLFF | TGCGCCAGCAGCCAACAGGCCGGAAGGGATGAAAAACTGTTTTTT
TRBJ1-2 | - | - | TRBV18 | CASSPTEWQGNF | TGTGCCAGCTCACCGACTGAATGGCAGGGAAATTTC
TRBJ2-7 | few | TRBD1 | TRBV25-1 | CASTAPGTGGYEQYF | TGTGCCAGCACCGCACCCGGGACAGGGGGCTACGAGCAGTACTTC
TRBJ1-2 | - | - | TRBV2 | CASSPRYGYTF | TGTGCCAGCAGTCCTCGTTATGGCTACACCTTC
TRBJ2-1 | - | TRBD2 | TRBV27 | CASRWLLAGGPNEQFF | TGTGCCAGCAGGTGGCTTCTAGCGGGGGGGCCCAATGAGCAGTTCTTC
TRBJ2-3 | - | TRBD1 | TRBV5-1 | CASSQTRQGRADTQYF | TGCGCCAGCAGCCAGACCCGACAGGGGCGGGCAGATACGCAGTATTTT
TRBJ2-1 | - | TRBD2 | TRBV5-1 | CASSLTSGGGDEQFF | TGCGCCAGCAGCTTGACTAGCGGGGGCGGGGATGAGCAGTTCTTC
TRBJ2-4 | - | TRBD2 | TRBV6-5 | CASRARGLQNIQYF | TGTGCCAGCAGGGCGAGGGGACTACAAAACATTCAGTACTTC
TRBJ1-2 | once | - | TRBV27 | CASSYSVNYGYTF | TGTGCCAGCAGTTATTCGGTAAACTATGGCTACACCTTC
TRBJ2-2 | - | - | TRBV6-6 | CASGQFTNTGELFF | TGTGCCAGCGGACAGTTTACGAACACCGGGGAGCTGTTTTTT
TRBJ1-1 | - | - | TRBV6-5 | CASRNPGLNTEAFF | TGTGCCAGCAGAAACCCGGGACTCAACACTGAAGCTTTCTTT
TRBJ2-3 | - | TRBD2 | TRBV7-2 | CASSKRLAGGREYF | TGTGCCAGCAGCAAACGACTAGCGGGGGGGCGTGAGTATTTT
TRBJ2-1 | - | TRBD2 | TRBV5-4 | CASSSLAGGTYNEQFF | TGTGCCAGCAGCTCCCTAGCGGGGGGAACCTACAATGAGCAGTTCTTC
TRBJ1-1 | - | TRBD1 | TRBV2 | CASSNRGLLNTEAFF | TGTGCCAGCAGCAACAGGGGGCTCTTGAACACTGAAGCTTTCTTT
TRBJ2-7 | - | TRBD1 | TRBV9 | CASSKRFSGTGIHEQYF | TGTGCCAGCAGCAAGCGCTTTTCCGGGACAGGGATTCACGAGCAGTACTTC
TRBJ1-5 | - | - | TRBV10-2 | CASSEARQASRGVQPQHF | TGCGCCAGCAGTGAGGCCAGACAGGCCTCCCGAGGGGTTCAGCCCCAGCATTTT
TRBJ1-2 | - | - | TRBV25-1 | CASSEFGEGYYGYTF | TGTGCCAGCAGTGAATTCGGGGAGGGCTACTATGGCTACACCTTC
TRBJ1-2 | once | - | TRBV3-1/TRBV3-2 | CASSQGGGGHRYGYTF | TGTGCCAGCAGCCAAGGTGGCGGAGGGCACCGCTATGGCTACACCTTC
TRBJ1-2 | - | - | TRBV6-1 | CASSDVTSGNYGYTF | TGTGCCAGCAGTGACGTCACCTCGGGGAACTATGGCTACACCTTC
TRBJ2-1 | - | - | TRBV24-1 | CATKGGYNEQFF | TGTGCCACCAAGGGCGGGTACAATGAGCAGTTCTTC
TRBJ2-1 | - | - | TRBV23-1 | CASSQSFGDNEQFF | TGCGCCAGCAGTCAGTCTTTCGGGGACAATGAGCAGTTCTTC
TRBJ2-1 | - | - | TRBV27 | CASSLGAYYNEQFF | TGTGCCAGCAGTTTGGGGGCTTACTACAATGAGCAGTTCTTC
TRBJ2-1 | - | - | TRBV28 | CASSLTGANNEQFF | TGTGCCAGCAGTTTAACGGGAGCCAACAATGAGCAGTTCTTC
TRBJ2-5 | - | TRBD2 | TRBV4-2 | CASSQDRVLGGGTPEYF | TGTGCCAGCAGCCAAGATCGGGTACTTGGGGGGGGAACCCCAGAGTACTTC
TRBJ1-4 | - | - | TRBV6-5 | CASTQRGGLEKLFF | TGTGCCAGCACCCAGAGGGGGGGGCTTGAAAAACTGTTTTTT